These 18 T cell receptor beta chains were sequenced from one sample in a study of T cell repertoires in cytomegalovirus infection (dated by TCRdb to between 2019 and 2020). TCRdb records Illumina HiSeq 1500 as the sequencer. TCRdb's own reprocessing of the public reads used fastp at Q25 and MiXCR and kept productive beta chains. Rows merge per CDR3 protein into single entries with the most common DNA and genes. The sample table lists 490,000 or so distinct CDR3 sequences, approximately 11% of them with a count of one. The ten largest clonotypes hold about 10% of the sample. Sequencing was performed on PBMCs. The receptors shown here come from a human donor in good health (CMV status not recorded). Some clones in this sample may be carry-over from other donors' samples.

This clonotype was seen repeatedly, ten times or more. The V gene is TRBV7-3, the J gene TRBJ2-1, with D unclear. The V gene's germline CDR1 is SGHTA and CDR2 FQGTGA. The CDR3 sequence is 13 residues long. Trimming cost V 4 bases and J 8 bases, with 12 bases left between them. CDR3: CASSSLTGYEQFF. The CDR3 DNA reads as TGTGCCAGCAGCTCCCTGACTGGGTATGAGCAGTTCTTC.

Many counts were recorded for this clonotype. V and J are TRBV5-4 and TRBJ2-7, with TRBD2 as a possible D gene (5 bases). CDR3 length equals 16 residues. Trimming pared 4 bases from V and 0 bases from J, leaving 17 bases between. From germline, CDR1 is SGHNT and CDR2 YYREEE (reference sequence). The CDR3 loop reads CASSRGARSSSYEQYF. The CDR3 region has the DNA TGTGCCAGCAGCCGGGGAGCCAGAAGCTCCTCCTACGAGCAGTACTTC.

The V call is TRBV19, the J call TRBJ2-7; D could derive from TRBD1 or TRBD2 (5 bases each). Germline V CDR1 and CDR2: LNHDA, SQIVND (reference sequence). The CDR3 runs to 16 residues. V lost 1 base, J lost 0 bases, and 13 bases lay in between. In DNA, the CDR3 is TGTGCCAGTAGTATAGCAACGGGACGGAGCTCCTACGAGCAGTACTTC. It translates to CASSIATGRSSYEQYF.

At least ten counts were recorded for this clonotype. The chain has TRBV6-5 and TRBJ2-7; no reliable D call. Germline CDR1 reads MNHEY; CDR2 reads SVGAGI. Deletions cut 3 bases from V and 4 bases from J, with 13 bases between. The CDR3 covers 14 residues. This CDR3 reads CASSYGQYGYEQYF. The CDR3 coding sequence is TGTGCCAGCAGTTATGGGCAGTACGGGTACGAGCAGTACTTC.

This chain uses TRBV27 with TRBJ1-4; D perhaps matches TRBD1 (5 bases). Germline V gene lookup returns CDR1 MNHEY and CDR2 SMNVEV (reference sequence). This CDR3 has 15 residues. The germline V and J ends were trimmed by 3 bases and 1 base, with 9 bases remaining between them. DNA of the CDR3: TGTGCCAGCAGTTTCTCGGGGGGAACTAATGAAAAACTGTTTTTT. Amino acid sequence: CASSFSGGTNEKLFF.

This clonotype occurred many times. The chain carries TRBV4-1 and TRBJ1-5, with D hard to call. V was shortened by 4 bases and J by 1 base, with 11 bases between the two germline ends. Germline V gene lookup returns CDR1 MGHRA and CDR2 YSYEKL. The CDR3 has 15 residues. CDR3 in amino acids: CASSLTLQSNQPQHF. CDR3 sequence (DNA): TGCGCCAGCAGCCTAACCCTCCAGAGCAATCAGCCCCAGCATTTT.

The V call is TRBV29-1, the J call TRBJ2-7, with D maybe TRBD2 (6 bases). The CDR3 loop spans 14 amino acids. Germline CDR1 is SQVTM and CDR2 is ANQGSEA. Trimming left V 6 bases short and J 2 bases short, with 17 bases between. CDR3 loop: CSVGPGVLTYEQYF. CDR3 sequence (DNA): TGCAGCGTGGGTCCGGGGGTTCTTACCTACGAGCAGTACTTC.

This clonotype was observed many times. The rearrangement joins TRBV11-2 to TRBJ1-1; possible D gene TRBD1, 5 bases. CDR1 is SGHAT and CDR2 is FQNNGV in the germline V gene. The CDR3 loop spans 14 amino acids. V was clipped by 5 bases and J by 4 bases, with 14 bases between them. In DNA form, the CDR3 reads TGTGCCAGCAGCCCCGGGGGTTGGAGCACTGAAGCTTTCTTT. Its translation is CASSPGGWSTEAFF.

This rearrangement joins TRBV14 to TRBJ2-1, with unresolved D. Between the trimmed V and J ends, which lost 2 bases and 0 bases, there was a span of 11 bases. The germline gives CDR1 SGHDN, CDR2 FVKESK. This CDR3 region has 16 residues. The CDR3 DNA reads TGTGCCAGCAGCCAATTTGGCAGCAGCTCCTACAATGAGCAGTTCTTC. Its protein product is CASSQFGSSSYNEQFF.

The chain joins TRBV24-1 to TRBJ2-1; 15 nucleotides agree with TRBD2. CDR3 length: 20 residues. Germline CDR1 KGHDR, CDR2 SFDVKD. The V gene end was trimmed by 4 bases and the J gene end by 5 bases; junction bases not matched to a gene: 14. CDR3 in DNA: TGTGCCACCAGTGACCTCAAGGGGACTAGCGGGAGGAGTGGAGACAATGAGCAGTTCTTC. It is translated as CATSDLKGTSGRSGDNEQFF.

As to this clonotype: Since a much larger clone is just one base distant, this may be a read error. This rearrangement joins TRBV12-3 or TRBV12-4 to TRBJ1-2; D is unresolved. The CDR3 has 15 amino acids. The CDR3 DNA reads TGTGCCAGCGGTTTAGGAATGGCCGTAAGCTATGGCTACACCTTC. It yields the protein CASGLGMAVSYGYTF.

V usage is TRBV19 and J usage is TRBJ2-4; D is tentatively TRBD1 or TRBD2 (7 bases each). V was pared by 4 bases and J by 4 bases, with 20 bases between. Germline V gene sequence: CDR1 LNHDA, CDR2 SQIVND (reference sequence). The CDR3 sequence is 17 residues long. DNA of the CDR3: TGTGCCAGTAGTAAAGGGGGGGGACAGAGTTCTAAAAACATTCAGTACTTC. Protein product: CASSKGGGQSSKNIQYF.

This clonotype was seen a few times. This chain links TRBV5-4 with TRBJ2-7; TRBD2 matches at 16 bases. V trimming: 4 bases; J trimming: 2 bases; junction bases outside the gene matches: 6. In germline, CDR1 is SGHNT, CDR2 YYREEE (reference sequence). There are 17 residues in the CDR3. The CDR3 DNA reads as TGTGCCAGCAGCCCCGGGACTAGCGGGAGGGTAACCTACGAGCAGTACTTC. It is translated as CASSPGTSGRVTYEQYF.

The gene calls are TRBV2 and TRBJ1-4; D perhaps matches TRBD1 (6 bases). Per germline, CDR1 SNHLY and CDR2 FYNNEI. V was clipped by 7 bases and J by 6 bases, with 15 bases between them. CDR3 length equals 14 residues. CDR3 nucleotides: TGTGCCAGCAATCCCTTAGGGGGAGATGAAAAACTGTTTTTT. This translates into CASNPLGGDEKLFF.

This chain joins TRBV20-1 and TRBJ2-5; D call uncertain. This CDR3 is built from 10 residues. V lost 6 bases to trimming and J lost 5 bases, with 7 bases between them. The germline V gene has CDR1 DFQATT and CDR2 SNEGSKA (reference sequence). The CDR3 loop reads CSATAETQYF. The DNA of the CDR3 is TGCAGTGCCACAGCCGAGACCCAGTACTTC.

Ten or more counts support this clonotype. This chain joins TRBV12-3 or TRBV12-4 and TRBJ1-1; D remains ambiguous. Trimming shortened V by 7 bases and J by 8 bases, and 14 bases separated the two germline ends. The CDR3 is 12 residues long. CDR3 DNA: TGTGCCAGCAATCCGGGGATGGGAGAAGCTTTCTTT. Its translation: CASNPGMGEAFF.

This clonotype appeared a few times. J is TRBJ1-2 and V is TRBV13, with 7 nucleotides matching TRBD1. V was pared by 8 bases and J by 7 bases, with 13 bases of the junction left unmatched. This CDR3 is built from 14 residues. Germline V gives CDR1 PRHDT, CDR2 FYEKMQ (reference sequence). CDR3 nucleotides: TGTGCCAGCGAGTCGAGACAGGGTATCGGTGGCTACACCTTC. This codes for CASESRQGIGGYTF.

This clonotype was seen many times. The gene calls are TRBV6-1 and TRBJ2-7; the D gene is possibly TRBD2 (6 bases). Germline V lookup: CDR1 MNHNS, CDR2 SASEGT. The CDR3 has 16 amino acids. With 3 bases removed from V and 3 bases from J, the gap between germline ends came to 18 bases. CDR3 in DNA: TGTGCCAGCAGTGAGGGGGAGACAGCGGGTTACTACGAGCAGTACTTC. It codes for CASSEGETAGYYEQYF.